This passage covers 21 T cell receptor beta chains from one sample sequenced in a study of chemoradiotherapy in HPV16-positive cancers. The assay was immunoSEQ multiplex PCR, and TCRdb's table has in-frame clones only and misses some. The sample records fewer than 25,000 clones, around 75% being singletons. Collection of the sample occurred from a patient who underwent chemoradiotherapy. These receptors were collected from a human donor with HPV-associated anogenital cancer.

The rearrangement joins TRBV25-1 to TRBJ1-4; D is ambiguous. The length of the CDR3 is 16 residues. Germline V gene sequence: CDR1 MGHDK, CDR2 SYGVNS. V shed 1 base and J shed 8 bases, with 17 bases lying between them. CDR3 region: CASSEFATPLGEKLFF. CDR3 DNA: TGTGCCAGCAGTGAATTCGCTACTCCATTGGGGGAAAAACTGTTTTTT.

The CDR3 protein is CASSSQTRSDEQFF. For the CDR3, the DNA is TGTGCCAGTAGTTCCCAGACTAGAAGCGATGAGCAGTTCTTC. The chain employs TRBV19 and TRBJ2-1, with D tentatively TRBD2 (6 bases). There are 14 residues in the CDR3. Germline CDR1 LNHDA, CDR2 SQIVND (reference sequence). Trimming removed 5 bases at V and 8 bases at J, with 16 bases between.

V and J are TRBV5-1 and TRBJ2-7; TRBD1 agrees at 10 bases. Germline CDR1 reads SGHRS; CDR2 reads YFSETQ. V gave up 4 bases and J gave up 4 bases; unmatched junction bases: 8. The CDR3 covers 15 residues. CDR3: CASSTRQGASYEQYF. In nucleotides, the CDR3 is TGCGCCAGCAGCACACGACAGGGGGCAAGTTACGAGCAGTACTTC.

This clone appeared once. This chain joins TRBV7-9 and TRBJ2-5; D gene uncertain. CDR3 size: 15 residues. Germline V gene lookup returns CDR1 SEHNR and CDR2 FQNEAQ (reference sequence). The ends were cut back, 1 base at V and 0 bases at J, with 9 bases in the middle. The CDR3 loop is CASSLEAGYQETQYF. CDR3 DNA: TGTGCCAGCAGCTTAGAGGCCGGGTACCAAGAGACCCAGTACTTC.

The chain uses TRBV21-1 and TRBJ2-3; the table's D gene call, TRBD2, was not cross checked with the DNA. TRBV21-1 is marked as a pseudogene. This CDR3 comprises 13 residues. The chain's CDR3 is CAIQDWRTDTQYF. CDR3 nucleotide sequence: TGTGCCATCCAGGACTGGCGCACAGATACGCAGTATTTT.

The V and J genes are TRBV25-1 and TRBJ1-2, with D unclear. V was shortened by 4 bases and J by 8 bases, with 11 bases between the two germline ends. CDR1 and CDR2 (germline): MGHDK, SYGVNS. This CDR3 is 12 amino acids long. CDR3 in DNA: TGTGCCAGCAGTGGTTGGAGTTTAGGCTACACCTTC. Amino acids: CASSGWSLGYTF.

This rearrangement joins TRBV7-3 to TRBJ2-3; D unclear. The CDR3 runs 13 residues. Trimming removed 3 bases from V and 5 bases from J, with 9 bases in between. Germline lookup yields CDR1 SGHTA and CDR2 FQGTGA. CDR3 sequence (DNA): TGTGCCAGCAGCTTCAGCCCGGGAGATACGCAGTATTTT. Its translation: CASSFSPGDTQYF.

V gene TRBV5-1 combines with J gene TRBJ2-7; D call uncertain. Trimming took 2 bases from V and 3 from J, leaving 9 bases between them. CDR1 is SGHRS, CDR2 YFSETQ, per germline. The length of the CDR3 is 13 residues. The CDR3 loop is CASSLPGIYEQYF. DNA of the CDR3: TGCGCCAGCAGCTTACCAGGAATCTACGAGCAGTACTTC.

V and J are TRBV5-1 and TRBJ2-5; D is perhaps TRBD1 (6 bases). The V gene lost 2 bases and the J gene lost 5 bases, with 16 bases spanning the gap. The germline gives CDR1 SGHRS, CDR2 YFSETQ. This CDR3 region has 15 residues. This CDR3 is CASSFGAGVMETQYF. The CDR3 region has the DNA TGCGCCAGCAGCTTCGGCGCAGGGGTAATGGAGACCCAGTACTTC. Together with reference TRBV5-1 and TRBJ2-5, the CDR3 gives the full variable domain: KAGVTQTPRYLIKTRGQQVTLSCSPISGHRSVSWYQQTPGQGLQFLFEYFSETQRNKGNFPGRFSGRQFSNSRSEMNVSTLELGDSALYLCASSFGAGVMETQYFGPGTRLLVL.

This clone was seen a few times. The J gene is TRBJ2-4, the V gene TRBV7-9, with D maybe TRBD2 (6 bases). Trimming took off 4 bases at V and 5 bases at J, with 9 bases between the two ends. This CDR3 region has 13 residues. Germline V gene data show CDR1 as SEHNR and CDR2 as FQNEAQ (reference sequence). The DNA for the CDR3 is TGTGCCAGCAGCTCCCCGGGGGAAAACATTCAGTACTTC. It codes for CASSSPGENIQYF.

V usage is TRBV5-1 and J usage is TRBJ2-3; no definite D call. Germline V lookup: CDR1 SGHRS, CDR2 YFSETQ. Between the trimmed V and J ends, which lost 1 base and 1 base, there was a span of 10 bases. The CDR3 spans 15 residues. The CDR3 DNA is TGCGCCAGCAGCTTGTTCGCGACGGGCACAGATACGCAGTATTTT. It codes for CASSLFATGTDTQYF.

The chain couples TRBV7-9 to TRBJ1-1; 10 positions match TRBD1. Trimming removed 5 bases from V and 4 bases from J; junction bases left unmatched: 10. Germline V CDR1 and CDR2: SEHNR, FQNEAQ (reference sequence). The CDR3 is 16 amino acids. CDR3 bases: TGTGCCAGCAGCGGCGGGACAGGGGTGTTGGCCACTGAAGCTTTCTTT. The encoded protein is CASSGGTGVLATEAFF.

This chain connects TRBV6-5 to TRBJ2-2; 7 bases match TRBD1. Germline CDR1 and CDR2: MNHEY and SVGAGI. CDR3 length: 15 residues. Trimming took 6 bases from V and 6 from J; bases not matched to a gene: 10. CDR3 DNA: TGTGCCAGCAGAACACAGGGGTTAGAGTCCGGGGAGCTGTTTTTT. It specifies CASRTQGLESGELFF.

CDR3 region: CASSPVREETQYF. For the CDR3, the DNA is TGTGCCAGTAGTCCGGTTAGGGAAGAGACCCAGTACTTC. The genes are TRBV19 and TRBJ2-5; D call uncertain. Germline V gene sequence: CDR1 LNHDA, CDR2 SQIVND (reference sequence). The germline V and J ends were trimmed by 5 bases and 3 bases, with 10 bases remaining between them. This CDR3 spans 13 amino acids.

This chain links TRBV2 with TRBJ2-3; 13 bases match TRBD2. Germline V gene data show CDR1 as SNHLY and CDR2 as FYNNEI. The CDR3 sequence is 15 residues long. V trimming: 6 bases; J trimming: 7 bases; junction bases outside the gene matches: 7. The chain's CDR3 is CASSPTSGGANTQYF. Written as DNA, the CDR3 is TGTGCCAGCAGCCCAACTAGCGGGGGGGCGAATACGCAGTATTTT.

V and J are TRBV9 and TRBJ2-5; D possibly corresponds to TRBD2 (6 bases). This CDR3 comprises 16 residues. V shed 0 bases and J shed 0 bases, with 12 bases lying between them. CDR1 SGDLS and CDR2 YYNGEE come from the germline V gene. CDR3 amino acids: CASSVDSGTYQETQYF. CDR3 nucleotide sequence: TGTGCCAGCAGCGTAGATAGCGGAACGTACCAAGAGACCCAGTACTTC.

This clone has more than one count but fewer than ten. CDR3 sequence reads: CASSLEGTSGRFYNEQFF. DNA of the CDR3: TGTGCCAGCAGCTTAGAGGGGACTAGCGGGAGGTTTTACAATGAGCAGTTCTTC. V is TRBV7-2 and J is TRBJ2-1; 15 bases fit TRBD2. This CDR3 comprises 18 residues. CDR1 SGHTA and CDR2 FQGNSA come from the germline V gene. The junction had 5 bases not matched to a gene; V was cut back by 1 base and J by 4 bases.

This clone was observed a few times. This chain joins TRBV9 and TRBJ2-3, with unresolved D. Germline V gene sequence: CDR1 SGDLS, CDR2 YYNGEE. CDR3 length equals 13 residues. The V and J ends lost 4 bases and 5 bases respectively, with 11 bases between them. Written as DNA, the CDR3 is TGTGCCAGCAGCCCGAGAGTCAAAGATACGCAGTATTTT. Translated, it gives CASSPRVKDTQYF.

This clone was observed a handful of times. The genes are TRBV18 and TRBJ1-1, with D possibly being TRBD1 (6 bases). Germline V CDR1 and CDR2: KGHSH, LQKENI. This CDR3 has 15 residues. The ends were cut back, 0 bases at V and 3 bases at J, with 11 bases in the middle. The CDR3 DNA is TGTGCCAGCTCACCACCGGGGGCGCAGGACACTGAAGCTTTCTTT. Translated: CASSPPGAQDTEAFF. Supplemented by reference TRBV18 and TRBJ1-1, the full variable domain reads NAGVMQNPRHLVRRRGQEARLRCSPMKGHSHVYWYRQLPEEGLKFMVYLQKENIIDESGMPKERFSAEFPKEGPSILRIQQVVRGDSAAYFCASSPPGAQDTEAFFGQGTRLTVV.

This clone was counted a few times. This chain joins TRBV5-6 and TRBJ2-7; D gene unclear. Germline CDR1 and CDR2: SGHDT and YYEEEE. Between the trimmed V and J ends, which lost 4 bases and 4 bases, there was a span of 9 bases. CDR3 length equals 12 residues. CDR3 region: CASSVGSYEQYF. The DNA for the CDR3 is TGTGCCAGCAGCGTAGGGTCTTACGAGCAGTACTTC.

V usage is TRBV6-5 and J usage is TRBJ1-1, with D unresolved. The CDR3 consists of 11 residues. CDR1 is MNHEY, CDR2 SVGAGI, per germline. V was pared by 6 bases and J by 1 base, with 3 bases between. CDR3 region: CASSRNTEAFF. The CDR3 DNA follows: TGTGCCAGCAGCCGGAACACTGAAGCTTTCTTT.